Sequencing of this T cell receptor beta chain was carried out in a study of T cell responses to AZD1222 COVID-19 vaccine. A note on this clone: Its target is unknown.

The CDR3 is made up of 15 amino acids. V was pared by 6 bases and J by 2 bases, with 7 bases of the junction left unmatched. Germline V gene lookup returns CDR1 SNHLY and CDR2 FYNNEI. Clones were read by immunoSEQ multiplex PCR, and TCRdb kept only the in-frame ones, dropping some. The table includes 130,000 to 150,000 clones, approximately 88% detected once. Study results and limitations: The donor cohort was predominantly white British with a female majority, and clonal diversity may have been underestimated. Without day 14 samples, only post-peak T cell repertoires were studied. Increases in Spike-specific TCR breadth and depth were seen after two AZD1222 doses. AZD1222 recipients seropositive at baseline numbered only six.

The sequencing used peripheral blood, collected on day 0 of MenACWY control vaccination. The sequence was obtained from an adult in good health. The V gene is TRBV2, the J gene TRBJ1-1, with 9 bases aligning to TRBD1. This CDR3 reads CASSPRTGDNTEAFF. CDR3 in DNA: TGTGCCAGCAGCCCTCGGACAGGGGATAACACTGAAGCTTTCTTT. The full variable domain, rest sourced from reference TRBV2 and TRBJ1-1, is EPEVTQTPSHQVTQMGQEVILRCVPISNHLYFYWYRQILGQKVEFLVSFYNNEISEKSEIFDDQFSVERPDGSNFTLKIRSTKLEDSAMYFCASSPRTGDNTEAFFGQGTRLTVV.